The subject of this entry is one T cell receptor beta chain. Its antigen is currently unknown. Donors, without exception, were Caucasian adults residing in Nashville, Tennessee. This record belongs to a study of shared clonotypes between healthy human individuals. General study results and limits: In general, naive subsets displayed greater estimated richness than memory subsets did.

At the deep level, the assay was run. Genomic DNA (from each subset) was split evenly across several immunoSEQ plates. The method was immunoSEQ multiplex PCR; TCRdb's version includes in-frame clones alone and lacks a portion of them. The sample lists about 1 million clones; under 80% were seen once. Trimming pared 6 bases from V and 3 bases from J, leaving 12 bases between. The CDR3 is made up of 15 amino acids. Germline values: CDR1 SNHLY, CDR2 FYNNEI. Source material: memory CD4+ T cells sorted from blood. Subset noted: CD45RA-negative fraction. This chain links TRBV2 with TRBJ1-6; tentative D call: TRBD1 (6 bases). This TCR was recovered from a man younger than 30 in good health. The CDR3 DNA follows: TGTGCCAGCAGGGGGGACACCGTCTATAATTCACCCCTCCACTTT. Its protein product is CASRGDTVYNSPLHF. Supplemented by reference TRBV2 and TRBJ1-6, the full variable domain reads EPEVTQTPSHQVTQMGQEVILRCVPISNHLYFYWYRQILGQKVEFLVSFYNNEISEKSEIFDDQFSVERPDGSNFTLKIRSTKLEDSAMYFCASRGDTVYNSPLHFGNGTRLTVT.